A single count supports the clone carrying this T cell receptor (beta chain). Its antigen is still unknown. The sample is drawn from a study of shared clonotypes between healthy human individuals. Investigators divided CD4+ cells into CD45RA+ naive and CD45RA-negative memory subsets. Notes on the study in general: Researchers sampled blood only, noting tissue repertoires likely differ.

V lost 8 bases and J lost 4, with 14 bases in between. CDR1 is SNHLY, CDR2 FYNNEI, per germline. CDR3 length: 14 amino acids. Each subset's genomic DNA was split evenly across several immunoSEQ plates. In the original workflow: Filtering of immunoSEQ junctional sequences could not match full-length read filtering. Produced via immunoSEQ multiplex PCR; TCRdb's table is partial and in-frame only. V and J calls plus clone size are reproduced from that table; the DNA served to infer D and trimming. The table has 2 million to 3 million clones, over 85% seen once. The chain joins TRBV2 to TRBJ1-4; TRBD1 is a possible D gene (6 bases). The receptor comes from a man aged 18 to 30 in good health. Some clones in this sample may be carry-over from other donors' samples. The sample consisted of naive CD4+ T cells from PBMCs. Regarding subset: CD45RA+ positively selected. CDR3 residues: CASRADSNNEKLFF. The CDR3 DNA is TGTGCCAGCCGCGCGGACAGCAATAATGAAAAACTGTTTTTT. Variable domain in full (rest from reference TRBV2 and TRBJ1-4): EPEVTQTPSHQVTQMGQEVILRCVPISNHLYFYWYRQILGQKVEFLVSFYNNEISEKSEIFDDQFSVERPDGSNFTLKIRSTKLEDSAMYFCASRADSNNEKLFFGSGTQLSVL.